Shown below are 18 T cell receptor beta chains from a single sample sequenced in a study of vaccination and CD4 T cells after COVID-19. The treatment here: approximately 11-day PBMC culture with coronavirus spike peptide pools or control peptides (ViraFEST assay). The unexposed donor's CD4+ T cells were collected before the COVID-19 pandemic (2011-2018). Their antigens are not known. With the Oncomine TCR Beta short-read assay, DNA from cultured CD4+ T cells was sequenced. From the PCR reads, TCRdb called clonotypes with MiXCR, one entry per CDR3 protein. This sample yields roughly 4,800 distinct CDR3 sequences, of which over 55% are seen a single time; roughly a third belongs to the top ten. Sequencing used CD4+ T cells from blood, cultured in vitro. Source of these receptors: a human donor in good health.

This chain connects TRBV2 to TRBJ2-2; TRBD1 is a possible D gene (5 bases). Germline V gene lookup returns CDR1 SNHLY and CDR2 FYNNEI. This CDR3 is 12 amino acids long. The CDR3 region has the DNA TGTGCAGGTTCCAGGGCGTCCGGGGAGCTGTTTTTT. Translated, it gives CAGSRASGELFF.

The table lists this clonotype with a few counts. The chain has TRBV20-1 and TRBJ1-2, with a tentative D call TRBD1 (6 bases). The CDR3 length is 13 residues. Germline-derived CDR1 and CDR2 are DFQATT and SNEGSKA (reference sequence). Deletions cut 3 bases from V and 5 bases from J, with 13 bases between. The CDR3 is CSASMGARYGYTF. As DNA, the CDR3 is TGCAGTGCTAGTATGGGGGCGAGGTATGGCTACACCTTC.

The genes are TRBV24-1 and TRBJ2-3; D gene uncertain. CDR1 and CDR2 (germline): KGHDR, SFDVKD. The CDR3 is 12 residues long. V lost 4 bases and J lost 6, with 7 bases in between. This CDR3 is CATSDATDTQYF. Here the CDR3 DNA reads TGTGCCACCAGTGACGCGACGGATACGCAGTATTTT.

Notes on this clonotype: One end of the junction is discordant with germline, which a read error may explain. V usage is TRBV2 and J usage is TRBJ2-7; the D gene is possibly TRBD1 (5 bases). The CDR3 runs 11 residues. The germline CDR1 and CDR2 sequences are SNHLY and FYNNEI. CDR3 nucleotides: TGTGCCAGCAACCAGGGCTACGAGCAGTACTTT. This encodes CASNQGYEQYF. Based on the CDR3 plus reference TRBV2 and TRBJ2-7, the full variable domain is EPEVTQTPSHQVTQMGQEVILRCVPISNHLYFYWYRQILGQKVEFLVSFYNNEISEKSEIFDDQFSVERPDGSNFTLKIRSTKLEDSAMYFCASNQGYEQYFGPGTRLTVT.

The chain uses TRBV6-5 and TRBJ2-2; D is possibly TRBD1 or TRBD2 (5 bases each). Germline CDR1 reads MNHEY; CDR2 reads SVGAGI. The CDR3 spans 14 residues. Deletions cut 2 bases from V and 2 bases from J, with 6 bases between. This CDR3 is CASSYGGNTGELFF. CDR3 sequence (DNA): TGTGCCAGCAGTTACGGGGGAAACACCGGGGAGCTGTTTTTT.

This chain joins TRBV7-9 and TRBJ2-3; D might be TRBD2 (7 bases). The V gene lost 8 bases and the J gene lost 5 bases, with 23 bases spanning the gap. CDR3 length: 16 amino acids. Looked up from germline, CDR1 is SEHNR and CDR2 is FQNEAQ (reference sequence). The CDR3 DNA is TGTGCCAGCCGGCCTGGCTGGGGGGGGCTCGGAGATACGCAGTATTTT. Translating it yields CASRPGWGGLGDTQYF.

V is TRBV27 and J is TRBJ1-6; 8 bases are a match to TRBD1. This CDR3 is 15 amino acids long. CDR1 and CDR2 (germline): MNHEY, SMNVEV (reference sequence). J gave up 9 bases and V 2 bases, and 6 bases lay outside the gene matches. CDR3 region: CASSLQTGGSSPLHF. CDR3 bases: TGTGCCAGCAGTTTACAAACAGGGGGTAGTTCACCCCTCCACTTT.

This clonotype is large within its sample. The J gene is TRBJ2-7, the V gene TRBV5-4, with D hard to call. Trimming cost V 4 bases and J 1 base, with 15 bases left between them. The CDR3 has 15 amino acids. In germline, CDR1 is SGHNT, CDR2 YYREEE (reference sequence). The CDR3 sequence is CASSREWGKSYEQYF. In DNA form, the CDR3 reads TGTGCCAGCAGCCGCGAGTGGGGAAAGTCCTACGAGCAGTACTTC.

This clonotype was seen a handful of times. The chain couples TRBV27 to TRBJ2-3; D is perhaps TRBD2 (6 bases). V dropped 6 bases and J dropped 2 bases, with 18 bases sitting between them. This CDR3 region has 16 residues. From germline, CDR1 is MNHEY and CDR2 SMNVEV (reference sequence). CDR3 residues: CASSLKGGTFTDTQYF. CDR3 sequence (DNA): TGTGCCAGCAGCCTAAAGGGTGGGACTTTCACAGATACGCAGTATTTT.

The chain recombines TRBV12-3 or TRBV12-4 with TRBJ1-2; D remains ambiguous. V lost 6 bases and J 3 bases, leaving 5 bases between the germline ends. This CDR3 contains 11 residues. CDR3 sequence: CASSRDYGYTF. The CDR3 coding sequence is TGTGCCAGCAGCCGGGACTATGGCTACACCTTC.

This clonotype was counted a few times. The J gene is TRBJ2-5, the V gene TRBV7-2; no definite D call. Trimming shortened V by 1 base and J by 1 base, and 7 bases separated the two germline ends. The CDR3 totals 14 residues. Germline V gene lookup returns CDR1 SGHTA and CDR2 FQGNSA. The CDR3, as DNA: TGTGCCAGCAGCTTAGTGAACAGCCAAGAGACCCAGTACTTC. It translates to CASSLVNSQETQYF.

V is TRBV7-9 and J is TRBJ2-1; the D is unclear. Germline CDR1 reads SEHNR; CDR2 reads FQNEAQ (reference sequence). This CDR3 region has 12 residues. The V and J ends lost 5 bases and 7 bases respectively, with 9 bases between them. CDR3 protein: CASSPPMNEQFF. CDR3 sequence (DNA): TGTGCCAGCAGCCCCCCCATGAATGAGCAGTTCTTC.

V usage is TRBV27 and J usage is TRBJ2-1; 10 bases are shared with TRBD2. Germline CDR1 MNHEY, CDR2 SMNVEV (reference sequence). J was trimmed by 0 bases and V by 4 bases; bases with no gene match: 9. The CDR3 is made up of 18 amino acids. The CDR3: CASSSIPLAGGSYNEQFF. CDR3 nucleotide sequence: TGTGCCAGCAGTTCGATCCCGTTAGCGGGGGGCTCCTACAATGAGCAGTTCTTC.

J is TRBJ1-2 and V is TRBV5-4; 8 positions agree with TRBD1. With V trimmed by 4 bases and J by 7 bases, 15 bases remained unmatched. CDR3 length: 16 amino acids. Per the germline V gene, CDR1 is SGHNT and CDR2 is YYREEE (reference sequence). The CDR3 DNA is TGTGCCAGCAGCGCCTCTACGACAGGGGAATTTAGTGGCTACACCTTC. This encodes CASSASTTGEFSGYTF. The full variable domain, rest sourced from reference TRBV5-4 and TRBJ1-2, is ETGVTQSPTHLIKTRGQQVTLRCSSQSGHNTVSWYQQALGQGPQFIFQYYREEENGRGNFPPRFSGLQFPNYSSELNVNALELDDSALYLCASSASTTGEFSGYTFGSGTRLTVV.

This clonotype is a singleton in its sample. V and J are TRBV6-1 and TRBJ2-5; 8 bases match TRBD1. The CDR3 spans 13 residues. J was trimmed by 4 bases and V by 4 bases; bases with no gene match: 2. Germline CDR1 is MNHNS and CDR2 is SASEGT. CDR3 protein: CASSAGTGETQYF. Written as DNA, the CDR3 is TGTGCCAGCAGTGCGGGGACAGGAGAGACCCAGTACTTC.

The CDR3 here is CASSPGTGLGEAFF. CDR3 in DNA: TGTGCCAGTAGTCCCGGGACAGGGTTGGGTGAAGCTTTCTTT. This rearrangement joins TRBV19 to TRBJ1-1; TRBD1 aligns across 9 bases. V lost 5 bases and J lost 7; bases outside the gene matches: 8. The germline V gene has CDR1 LNHDA and CDR2 SQIVND (reference sequence). CDR3 size: 14 residues.

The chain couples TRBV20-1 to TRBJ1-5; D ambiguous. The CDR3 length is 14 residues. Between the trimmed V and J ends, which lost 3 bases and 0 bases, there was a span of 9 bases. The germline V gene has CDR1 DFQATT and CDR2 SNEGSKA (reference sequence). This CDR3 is CSARSGYSNQPQHF. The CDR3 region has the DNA TGCAGTGCTAGGAGTGGCTATAGCAATCAGCCCCAGCATTTT.

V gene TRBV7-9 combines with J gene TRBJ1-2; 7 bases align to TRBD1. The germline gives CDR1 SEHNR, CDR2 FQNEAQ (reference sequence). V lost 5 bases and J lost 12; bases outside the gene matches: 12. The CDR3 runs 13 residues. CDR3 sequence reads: CASSHKTGELHTF. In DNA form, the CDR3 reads TGTGCCAGCAGCCACAAAACAGGGGAACTGCACACCTTC.